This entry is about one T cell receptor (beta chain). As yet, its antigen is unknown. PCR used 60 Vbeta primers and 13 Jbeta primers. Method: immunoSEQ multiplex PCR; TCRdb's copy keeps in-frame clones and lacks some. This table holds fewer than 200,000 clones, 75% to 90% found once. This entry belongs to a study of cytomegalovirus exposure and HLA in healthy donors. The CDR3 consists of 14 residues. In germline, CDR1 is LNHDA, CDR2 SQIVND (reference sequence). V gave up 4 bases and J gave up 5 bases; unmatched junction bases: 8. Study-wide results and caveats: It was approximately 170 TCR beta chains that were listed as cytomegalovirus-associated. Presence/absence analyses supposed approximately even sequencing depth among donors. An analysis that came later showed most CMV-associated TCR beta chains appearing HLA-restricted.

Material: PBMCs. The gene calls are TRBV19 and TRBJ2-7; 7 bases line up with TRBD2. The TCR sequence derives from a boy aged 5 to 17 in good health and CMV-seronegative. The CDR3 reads CASSKREAGDEQYF. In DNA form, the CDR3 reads TGTGCCAGTAGTAAGCGGGAAGCTGGGGACGAGCAGTACTTC.